This TCR beta chain derives from a study of Graves' ophthalmopathy and Graves' hyperthyroidism (dated by TCRdb to the late 2010s). Regarding the research as a whole: Peripheral blood was collected before any treatment was given, at the time of initial diagnosis. In total, 135 blood samples were TCR-sequenced: some 40 ophthalmopathy, some 72 hyperthyroidism and roughly 17 hyperthyroidism-to-ophthalmopathy patients. The independent validation cohort included approximately 19 hyperthyroidism patients plus 17 patients who later progressed from hyperthyroidism to ophthalmopathy. In roughly six hyperthyroidism patients, the T-cell repertoire of thyroid tissue was compared with the T-cell repertoire of blood. TCR beta repertoire signatures were used to distinguish Graves' ophthalmopathy from Graves' hyperthyroidism and to predict progression to ophthalmopathy. A discovery set of more than 90 patients (roughly 41 ophthalmopathy, 55 to 60 stable hyperthyroidism) was enrolled to explore V-J signatures distinguishing ophthalmopathy from hyperthyroidism. Following sampling, methimazole starting at 30 mg daily was administered to hyperthyroidism patients, and high-dose intravenous methylprednisolone was administered to ophthalmopathy patients. For training and testing, the 95 to 100 patients in the discovery cohort were randomly divided in a 7:3 ratio.

For repertoire sequencing, TCR beta CDR3 regions were amplified from RNA transcripts. HTBI primers and the Qiagen OneStep RT-PCR kit were used in a first-round RT-PCR, which was followed by a second-round multiplex PCR, size selection and purification. The libraries underwent paired-end sequencing with 100 bp reads on an Illumina HiSeq2000. The paper's data handling went like this. SOAPnuke was used to process the reads, throwing out any read that had adapters, had uncalled bases, had a mean Phred below 15, or lacked an exact constant-primer or identifier match. High-quality paired reads were merged with COPE v1.2.5. Each unique nucleotide sequence was defined as a clonotype, and clonotypes were aligned to IMGT TRB V, D and J references with MiTCR v1.1. The analysis was limited to V-J combinations with a frequency above 0.0001, which together covered approximately 99% of the repertoires. For each V-J combination, a TCR clonal expansion and chaos score was defined as the ratio of F50 clonal expansion to chaos observed in the TCRdist matrix. Welch's t-statistics and random forest were used to narrow the features down to more than 10 V-J combinations, which were then fed into a naive Bayes classifier. The Morisita-Horn index was used to measure how similar the thyroid and blood repertoires were. TCRdb trimmed the raw reads at Q25, called clones with MiXCR and kept productive beta chains. Rows merge per CDR3 protein into single entries with the most common DNA and genes. V and J calls and clone size were set by TCRdb, not the authors. This sample lists roughly 400,000 distinct CDR3 sequences; around 17% were detected once. 1.5% to 2% of the sample is in the top ten clones.

Here is what the overall study found, with its caveats: In validation, the model predicted ophthalmopathy progression with about 64% sensitivity and approximately 75% specificity; about a dozen predicted patients were CT-confirmed with GO in a median of about 6.2 months. No statistical method was used to predetermine the sample size, and group allocation was not hidden from the investigators. Ophthalmopathy was separated from stable hyperthyroidism by the 13-signature model with about 88% sensitivity and roughly 83% specificity in cross-validation and with 80%/75% in the test set. Among expanded thyroid clonotypes with frequency above 0.001, most also showed up in blood, which suggests that blood repertoires may reflect the thyroid immune response.

V loses 5 bases, J loses 3 bases, and the germline ends lie 11 bases apart. The CDR3 covers 12 residues, taking in both the cysteine and the phenylalanine. The sequence is cut down to CDR3 DNA, 36 bases in frame from base 1. Based on the germline V gene, the CDR1 and CDR2 sequences are SQVTM and ANQGSEA. This clonotype was observed at least ten times. It has no known antigen specificity. Base qualities are missing; no much larger clone stands one base away. The ophthalmopathy patients had moderately to severely active disease, with a Clinical Activity Score of 3 or higher, a NOSPECS grade of 4 or higher, and a disease duration of less than 3 months. Patients with other autoimmune diseases, uncontrolled infections, pregnancy or lactation were excluded from the study. Clinical symptoms, serum thyroxine, TRAb, thyroid ultrasound and orbital computed tomography were used for diagnosis. PBMCs were isolated from more than 9 ml of fresh peripheral blood by Ficoll-Paque density gradient centrifugation. Trizol reagent was used to extract the total RNA, and its quality was then checked on an Agilent 2100 Bioanalyzer.

The sequencing input was peripheral blood. The sequence was obtained from a woman in her late teens or twenties with Graves' ophthalmopathy. Donor details come from another sample of the same person, matched by shared clones. Recombination linked TRBV29-1 to TRBJ2-7; the D match is possibly TRBD1 or TRBD2, with 5 bases aligned in each. CDR3 reads: CSVQTADYEQYF. The DNA reads as follows: TGCAGCGTTCAGACAGCGGACTACGAGCAGTACTTC.